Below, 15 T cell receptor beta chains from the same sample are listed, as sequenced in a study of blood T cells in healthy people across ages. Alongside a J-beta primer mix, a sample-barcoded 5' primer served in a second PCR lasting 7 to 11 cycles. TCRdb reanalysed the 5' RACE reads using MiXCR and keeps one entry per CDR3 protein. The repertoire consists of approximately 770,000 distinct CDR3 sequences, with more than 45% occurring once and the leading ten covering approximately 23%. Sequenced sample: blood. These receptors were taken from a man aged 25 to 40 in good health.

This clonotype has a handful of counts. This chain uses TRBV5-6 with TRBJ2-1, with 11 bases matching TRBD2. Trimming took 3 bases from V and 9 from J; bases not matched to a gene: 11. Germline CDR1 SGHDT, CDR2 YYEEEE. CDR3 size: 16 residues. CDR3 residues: CASSSNDIAGGGEQFF. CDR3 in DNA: TGTGCCAGCAGCTCTAACGACATAGCGGGAGGGGGTGAGCAGTTCTTC. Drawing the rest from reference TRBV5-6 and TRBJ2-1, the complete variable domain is DAGVTQSPTHLIKTRGQQVTLRCSPKSGHDTVSWYQQALGQGPQFIFQYYEEEERQRGNFPDRFSGHQFPNYSSELNVNALLLGDSALYLCASSSNDIAGGGEQFFGPGTRLTVL.

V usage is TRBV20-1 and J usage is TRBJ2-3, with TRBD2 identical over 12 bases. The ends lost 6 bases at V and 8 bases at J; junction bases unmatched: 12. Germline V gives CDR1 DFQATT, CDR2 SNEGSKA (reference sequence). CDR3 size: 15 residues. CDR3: CSATTSGRPLATQYF. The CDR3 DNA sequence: TGCAGTGCCACAACTAGCGGGAGGCCCCTTGCTACGCAGTATTTT.

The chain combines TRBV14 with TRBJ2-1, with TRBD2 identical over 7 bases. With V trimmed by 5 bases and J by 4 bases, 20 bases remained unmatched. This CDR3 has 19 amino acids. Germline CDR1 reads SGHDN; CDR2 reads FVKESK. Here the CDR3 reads CASSGGVPQNPPLYNEQFF. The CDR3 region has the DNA TGTGCCAGCAGCGGGGGGGTCCCCCAGAACCCCCCATTATACAATGAGCAGTTCTTC.

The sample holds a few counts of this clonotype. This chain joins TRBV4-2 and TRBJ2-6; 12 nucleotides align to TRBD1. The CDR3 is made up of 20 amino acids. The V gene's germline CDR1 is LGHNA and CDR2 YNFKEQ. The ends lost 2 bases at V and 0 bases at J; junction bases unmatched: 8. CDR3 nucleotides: TGTGCCAGCAGCCAAATGGGACAGGGGGCCCGTGGCTCTGGGGCCAACGTCCTGACTTTC. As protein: CASSQMGQGARGSGANVLTF.

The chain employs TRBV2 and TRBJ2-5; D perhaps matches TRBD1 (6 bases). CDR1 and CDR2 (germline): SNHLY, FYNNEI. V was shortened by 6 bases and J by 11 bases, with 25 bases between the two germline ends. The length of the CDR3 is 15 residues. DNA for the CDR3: TGTGCCAGCAGCCTGGACAGTCACTCCTACAATGAGCAGTACTTC. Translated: CASSLDSHSYNEQYF. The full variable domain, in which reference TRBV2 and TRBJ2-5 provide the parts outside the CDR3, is EPEVTQTPSHQVTQMGQEVILRCVPISNHLYFYWYRQILGQKVEFLVSFYNNEISEKSEIFDDQFSVERPDGSNFTLKIRSTKLEDSAMYFCASSLDSHSYNEQYFGPGTRLLVL.

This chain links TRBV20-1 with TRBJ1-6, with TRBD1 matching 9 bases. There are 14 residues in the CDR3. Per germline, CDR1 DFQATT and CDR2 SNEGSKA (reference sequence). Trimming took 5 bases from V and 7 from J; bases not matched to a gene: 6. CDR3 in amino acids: CSAQQGAENSPLHF. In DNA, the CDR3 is TGCAGTGCTCAACAGGGGGCAGAGAATTCACCCCTCCACTTT.

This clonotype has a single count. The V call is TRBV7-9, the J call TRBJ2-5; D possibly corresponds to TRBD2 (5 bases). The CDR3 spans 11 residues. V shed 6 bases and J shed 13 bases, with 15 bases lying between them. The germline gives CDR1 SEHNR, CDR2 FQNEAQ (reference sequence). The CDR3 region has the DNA TGTGCCAGCAGTTCCATGACCCGGGGGTACTTC. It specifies CASSSMTRGYF.

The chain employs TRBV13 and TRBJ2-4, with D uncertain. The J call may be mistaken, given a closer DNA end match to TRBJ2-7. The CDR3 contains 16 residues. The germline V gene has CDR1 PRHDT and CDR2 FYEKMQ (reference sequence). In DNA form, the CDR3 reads TGTGCCAGCAGCTTAAACCCCAGGAAACTTCAAAACGAGCAGTACTTC. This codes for CASSLNPRKLQNEQYF.

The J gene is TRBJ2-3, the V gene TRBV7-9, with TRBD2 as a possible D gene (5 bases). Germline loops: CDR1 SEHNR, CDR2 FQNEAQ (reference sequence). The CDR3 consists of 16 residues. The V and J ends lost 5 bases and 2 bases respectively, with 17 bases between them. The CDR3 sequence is CASSPLSGSHTDTQYF. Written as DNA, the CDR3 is TGTGCCAGCAGCCCCCTCTCGGGGTCTCACACAGATACGCAGTATTTT.

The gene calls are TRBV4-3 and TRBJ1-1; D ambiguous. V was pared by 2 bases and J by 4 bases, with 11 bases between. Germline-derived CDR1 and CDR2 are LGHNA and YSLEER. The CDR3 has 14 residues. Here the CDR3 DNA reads TGCGCCAGCAGCCAACTTTTGAAAAGCACTGAAGCTTTCTTT. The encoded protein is CASSQLLKSTEAFF.

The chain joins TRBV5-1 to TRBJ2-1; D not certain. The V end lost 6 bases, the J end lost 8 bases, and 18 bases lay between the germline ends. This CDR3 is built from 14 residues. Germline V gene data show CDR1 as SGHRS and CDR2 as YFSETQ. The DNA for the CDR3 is TGCGCCAGCACGAAGGCTTTGGGTGGCCATGAGCAGTTCTTC. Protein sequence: CASTKALGGHEQFF.

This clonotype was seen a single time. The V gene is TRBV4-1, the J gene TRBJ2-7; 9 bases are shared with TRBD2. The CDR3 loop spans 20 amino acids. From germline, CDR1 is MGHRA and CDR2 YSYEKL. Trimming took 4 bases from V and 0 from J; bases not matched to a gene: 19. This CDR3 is CASSPYLLAGNMLRSYEQYF. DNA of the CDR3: TGCGCCAGCAGCCCCTACCTCCTAGCGGGAAACATGCTTCGCTCCTACGAGCAGTACTTC.

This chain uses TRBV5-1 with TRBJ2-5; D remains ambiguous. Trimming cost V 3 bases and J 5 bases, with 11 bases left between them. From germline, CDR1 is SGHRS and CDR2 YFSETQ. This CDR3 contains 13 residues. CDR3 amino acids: CASSYGGWETQYF. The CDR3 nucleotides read TGCGCCAGCAGCTACGGCGGATGGGAGACCCAGTACTTC.

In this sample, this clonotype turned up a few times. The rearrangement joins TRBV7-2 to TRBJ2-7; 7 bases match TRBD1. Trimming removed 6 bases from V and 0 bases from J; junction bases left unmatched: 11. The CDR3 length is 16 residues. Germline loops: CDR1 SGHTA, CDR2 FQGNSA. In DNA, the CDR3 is TGTGCCAGCAGTCCCTCGGTGACAGGGAGCTCCTACGAGCAGTACTTC. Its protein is CASSPSVTGSSYEQYF.

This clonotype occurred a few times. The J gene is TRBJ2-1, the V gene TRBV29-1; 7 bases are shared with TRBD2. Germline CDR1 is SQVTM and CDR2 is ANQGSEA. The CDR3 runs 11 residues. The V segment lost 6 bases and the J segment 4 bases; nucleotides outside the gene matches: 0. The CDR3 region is CSVREYNEQFF. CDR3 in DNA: TGCAGCGTGCGGGAGTACAATGAGCAGTTCTTC.